This T cell receptor (beta chain) was sequenced for a study of cytomegalovirus exposure and HLA in healthy donors. The wider study: A prior study identified just under 120 million unique TCR beta sequences from about 180 million T cells.

Study-wide results and limits: Most CMV-associated TCR beta chains appeared HLA-restricted in a later analysis. Some TCR beta chains (164 of them) were listed as cytomegalovirus-associated.

As to this clone: As yet, its antigen is unknown.

Likely unrecorded immune exposures existed in these nominally healthy donors. PCR involved 60 Vbeta and 13 Jbeta primers. The data were produced by immunoSEQ multiplex PCR, yet TCRdb's version contains in-frame clones alone and is incomplete. The sample carries about 150,000 clones, 60% to 75% recorded once. The sequenced sample consisted of PBMCs. The receptor's source is a man aged 18 to 29 in good health and CMV-seronegative.

CDR3 nucleotide sequence: TGTGCCAGCATCCTCCAGGGAGGGAGAAATGAAGCTTTCTTT. Translated, it gives CASILQGGRNEAFF. This chain uses TRBV2 with TRBJ1-1; D perhaps matches TRBD1 (5 bases). The CDR3 contains 14 residues. The germline V gene has CDR1 SNHLY and CDR2 FYNNEI. V was shortened by 7 bases and J by 7 bases, with 19 bases between the two germline ends.